This record concerns one T cell receptor beta chain sequence. Its antigen is unknown. Authors' analysis steps: TCR counts had a median of about 92,000 per sample and spanned roughly 23,224 to 690,600. MiXCR, run by TCRdb on the RACE reads, gives a single entry per CDR3 protein. These V and J calls derive from TCRdb rather than the authors' analysis. The sample lists about 140,000 distinct CDR3 sequences; about 12% were seen once. Indicated time point: patch test 2, 6 weeks after DPC sensitization. Treatment described: therapeutic diphenylcyclopropenone sensitization with weekly scalp DPC. After removal of 5 bases from V and 0 bases from J, the junction contained 5 bases not matched to a gene. The CDR3 contains 14 residues. Germline CDR1 reads SQVTM; CDR2 reads ANQGSEA. This record comes from a study of human T cells and chemical hapten exposure. Study-level background: For the approximately 23-week duration of the study, patients were given weekly doses of diphenylcyclopropenone on the scalp.

Whole-study findings and limits: No shift was seen in TCRs above 1 in 1000 frequency with DPC sensitization.

The specimen comprised whole blood, sampled in connection with sensitization to the hapten diphenylcyclopropenone (DPC). The clonotype comes from a woman in her forties or fifties with alopecia areata. Some clones in this sample may be carry-over from other donors' samples. The V call is TRBV29-1, the J call TRBJ2-3; 7 positions agree with TRBD2. CDR3 sequence reads: CSVQVGGSTDTQYF. For the CDR3, the DNA is TGCAGCGTTCAGGTGGGAGGGAGCACAGATACGCAGTATTTT.